This T cell receptor beta chain was recorded in a study of vaccination and CD4 T cells after COVID-19. The CDR3 covers 14 residues. Germline V gives CDR1 DFQATT, CDR2 SNEGSKA (reference sequence). As concerns this clonotype: The target antigen is unknown. At one boundary the junction diverges from the germline segment, which might be a read error.

TCRdb ran MiXCR on the PCR reads and lists one entry per CDR3 protein. In the table there are roughly 31,000 distinct CDR3 sequences, about 50% of which are singletons. Findings of the study overall: Early post-infection timepoints were missing, and relatively few convalescent patients were studied.

The time point was: late sampling 161 to 241 days after vaccination in a few convalescent patients. This rearrangement joins TRBV20-1 to TRBJ1-1, with TRBD1 identical over 12 bases. The receptor comes from a human donor who had recovered from COVID-19. The sequences come from CD4+ T cells from blood, collected about 7 months after SARS-CoV-2 vaccination. The chain's CDR3 is CSTRGTGGDTEAFF. In DNA form, the CDR3 reads TGCAGTACTAGGGGGACAGGGGGCGACACTGAAGCTTTCTTT.